This entry is about one TCR beta chain. The CDR3 runs 16 residues. Germline values: CDR1 SGHKS, CDR2 YYEKEE (reference sequence). The J segment lost 0 bases and the V segment lost 2 bases, leaving 3 bases of the junction unmatched. Survey-level immunoSEQ sequencing profiled the TCR beta repertoire. Method: immunoSEQ multiplex PCR; TCRdb's copy keeps in-frame clones and lacks some. The sample yields 45,000 to 55,000 clones, 85% to 95% seen once. The chain joins TRBV5-5 to TRBJ2-3; 10 bases are shared with TRBD1. The receptor was isolated from a man between 40 and 49 years old with rheumatoid arthritis. The sample was PBMCs. Here the CDR3 DNA reads TGTGCCAGCAGCTTCTTGGGACAGGGGAGCACAGATACGCAGTATTTT. Its protein is CASSFLGQGSTDTQYF. The variable domain in full, with the rest retrieved from reference TRBV5-5 and TRBJ2-3, is DAGVTQSPTHLIKTRGQQVTLRCSPISGHKSVSWYQQVLGQGPQFIFQYYEKEERGRGNFPDRFSARQFPNYSSELNVNALLLGDSALYLCASSFLGQGSTDTQYFGPGTRLTVL.